The present T cell receptor (beta chain) was sequenced within a study of T cell changes during pregnancy in multiple sclerosis. The method was immunoSEQ multiplex PCR; TCRdb's version includes in-frame clones alone and lacks a portion of them. Of approximately 61,000 clones in the sample, around 90% are singletons; the top ten hold 1.7%. This CDR3 contains 14 residues. CDR1 and CDR2 (germline): LNHDA, SQIVND (reference sequence). Trimming pared 1 base from V and 0 bases from J, leaving 7 bases between. V gene TRBV19 combines with J gene TRBJ2-7, with D possibly TRBD1 on 5 matching bases. Source: peripheral blood, taken in the first trimester of pregnancy. The sequence came from a female donor with multiple sclerosis, enrolled in a pregnancy study. This CDR3 reads CASSIGTNSYEQYF. The DNA for the CDR3 is TGTGCCAGTAGTATAGGGACAAACTCCTACGAGCAGTACTTC.